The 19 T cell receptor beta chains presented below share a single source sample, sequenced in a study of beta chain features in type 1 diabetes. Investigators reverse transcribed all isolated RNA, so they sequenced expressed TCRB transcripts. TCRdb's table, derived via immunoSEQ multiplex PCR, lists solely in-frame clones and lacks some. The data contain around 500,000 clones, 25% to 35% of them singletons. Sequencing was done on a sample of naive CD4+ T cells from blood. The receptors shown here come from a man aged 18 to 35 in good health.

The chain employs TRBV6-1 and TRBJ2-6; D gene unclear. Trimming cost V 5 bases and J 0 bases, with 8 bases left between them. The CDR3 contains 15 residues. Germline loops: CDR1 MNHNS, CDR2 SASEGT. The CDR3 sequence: CASSNSYSGANVLTF. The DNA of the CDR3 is TGTGCCAGCAGTAATAGTTACTCTGGGGCCAACGTCCTGACTTTC.

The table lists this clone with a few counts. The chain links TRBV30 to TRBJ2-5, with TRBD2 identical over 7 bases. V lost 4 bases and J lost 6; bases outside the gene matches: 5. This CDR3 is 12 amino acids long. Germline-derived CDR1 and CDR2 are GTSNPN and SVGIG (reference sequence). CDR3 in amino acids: CAWTYGGKTQYF. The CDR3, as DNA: TGTGCCTGGACTTACGGGGGGAAGACCCAGTACTTC.

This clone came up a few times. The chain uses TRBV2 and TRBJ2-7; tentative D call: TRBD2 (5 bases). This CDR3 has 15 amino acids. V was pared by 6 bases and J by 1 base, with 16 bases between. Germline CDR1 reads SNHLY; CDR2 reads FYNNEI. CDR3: CASRRGTAVSYEQYF. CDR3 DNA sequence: TGTGCCAGCAGACGTGGCACAGCGGTATCCTACGAGCAGTACTTC.

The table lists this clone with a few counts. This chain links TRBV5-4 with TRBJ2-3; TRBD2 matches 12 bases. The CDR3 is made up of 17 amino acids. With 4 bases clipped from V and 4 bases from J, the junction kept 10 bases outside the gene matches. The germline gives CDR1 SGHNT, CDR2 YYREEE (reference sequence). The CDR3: CASSKGLAGSSADTQYF. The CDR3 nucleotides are TGTGCCAGCAGCAAAGGACTAGCGGGAAGCTCCGCAGATACGCAGTATTTT.

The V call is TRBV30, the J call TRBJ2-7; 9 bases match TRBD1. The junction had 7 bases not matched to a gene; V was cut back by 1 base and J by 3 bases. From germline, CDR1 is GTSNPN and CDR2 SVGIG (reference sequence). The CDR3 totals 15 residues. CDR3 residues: CAWSAAGTGYYEQYF. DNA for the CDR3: TGTGCCTGGAGTGCGGCCGGGACAGGGTACTACGAGCAGTACTTC.

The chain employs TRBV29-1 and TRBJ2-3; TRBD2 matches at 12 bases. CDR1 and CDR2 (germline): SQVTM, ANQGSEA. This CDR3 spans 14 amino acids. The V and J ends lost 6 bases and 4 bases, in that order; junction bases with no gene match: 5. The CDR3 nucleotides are TGCAGCGTGGAGACTAGCGGGAGCCCAGATACGCAGTATTTT. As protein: CSVETSGSPDTQYF.

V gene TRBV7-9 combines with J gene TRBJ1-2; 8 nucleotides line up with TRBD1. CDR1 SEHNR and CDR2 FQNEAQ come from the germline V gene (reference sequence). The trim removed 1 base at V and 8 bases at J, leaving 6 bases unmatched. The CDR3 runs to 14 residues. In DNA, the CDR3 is TGTGCCAGCAGCTTAGTGCAGGGGGCGAAAGGCTACACCTTC. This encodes CASSLVQGAKGYTF.

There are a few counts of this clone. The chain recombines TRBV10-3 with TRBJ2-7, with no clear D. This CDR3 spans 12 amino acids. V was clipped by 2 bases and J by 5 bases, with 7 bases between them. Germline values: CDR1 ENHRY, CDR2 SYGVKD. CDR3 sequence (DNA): TGTGCCATCAGTGAGATGGGCAACGAGCAGTACTTC. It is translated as CAISEMGNEQYF.

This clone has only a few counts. CDR3 sequence (DNA): TGTGCCAGCAGCTTAGTAGGGGCGGGAGGGAACTACAATGAGCAGTTCTTC. Translated: CASSLVGAGGNYNEQFF. The gene calls are TRBV7-2 and TRBJ2-1; 9 bases agree with TRBD2. The CDR3 runs to 17 residues. V was clipped by 1 base and J by 3 bases; unmatched bases: 7. Germline V CDR1 and CDR2: SGHTA, FQGNSA.

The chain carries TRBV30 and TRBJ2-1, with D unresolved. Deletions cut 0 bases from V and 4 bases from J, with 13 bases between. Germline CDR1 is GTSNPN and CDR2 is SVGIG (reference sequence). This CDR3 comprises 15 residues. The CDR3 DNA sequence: TGTGCCTGGAGTGTATGGTCACGCAGATACAATGAGCAGTTCTTC. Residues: CAWSVWSRRYNEQFF.

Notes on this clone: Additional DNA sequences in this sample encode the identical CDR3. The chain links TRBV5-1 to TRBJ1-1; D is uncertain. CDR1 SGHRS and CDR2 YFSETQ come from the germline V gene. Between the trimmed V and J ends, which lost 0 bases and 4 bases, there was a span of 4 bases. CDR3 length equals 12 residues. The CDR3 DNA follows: TGCGCCAGCAGCTTGGTGGGCACTGAAGCTTTCTTT. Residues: CASSLVGTEAFF. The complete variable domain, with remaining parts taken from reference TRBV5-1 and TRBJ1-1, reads KAGVTQTPRYLIKTRGQQVTLSCSPISGHRSVSWYQQTPGQGLQFLFEYFSETQRNKGNFPGRFSGRQFSNSRSEMNVSTLELGDSALYLCASSLVGTEAFFGQGTRLTVV.

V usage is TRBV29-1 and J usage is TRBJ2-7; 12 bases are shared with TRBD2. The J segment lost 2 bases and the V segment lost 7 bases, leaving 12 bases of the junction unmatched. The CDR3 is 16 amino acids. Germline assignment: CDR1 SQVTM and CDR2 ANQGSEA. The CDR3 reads CSARNPLAGGTYEQYF. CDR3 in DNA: TGCAGCGCCCGAAACCCCCTAGCGGGAGGGACCTACGAGCAGTACTTC.

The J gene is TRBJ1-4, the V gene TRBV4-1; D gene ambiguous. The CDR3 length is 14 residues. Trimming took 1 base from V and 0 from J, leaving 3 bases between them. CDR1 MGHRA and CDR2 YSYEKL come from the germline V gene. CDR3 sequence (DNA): TGCGCCAGCAGCCAAGCGGCAACTAATGAAAAACTGTTTTTT. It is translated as CASSQAATNEKLFF.

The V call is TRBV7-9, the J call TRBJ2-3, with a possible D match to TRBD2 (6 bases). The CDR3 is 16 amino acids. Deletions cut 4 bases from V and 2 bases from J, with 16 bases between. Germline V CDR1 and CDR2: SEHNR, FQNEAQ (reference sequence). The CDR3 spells CASSSALAANTDTQYF. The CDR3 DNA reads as TGTGCCAGCAGCTCGGCACTAGCTGCAAACACAGATACGCAGTATTTT.

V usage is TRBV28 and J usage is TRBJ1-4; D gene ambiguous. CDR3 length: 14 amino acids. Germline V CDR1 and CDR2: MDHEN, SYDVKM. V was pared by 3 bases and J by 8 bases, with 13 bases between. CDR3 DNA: TGTGCCAGCAGTTTTGTATCTGGCGGGGAAAAACTGTTTTTT. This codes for CASSFVSGGEKLFF.

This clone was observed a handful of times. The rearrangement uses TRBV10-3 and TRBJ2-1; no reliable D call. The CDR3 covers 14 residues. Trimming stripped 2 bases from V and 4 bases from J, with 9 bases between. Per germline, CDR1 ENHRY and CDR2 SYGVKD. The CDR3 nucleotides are TGTGCCATCAGTGAGACACCCCGATACAATGAGCAGTTCTTC. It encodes CAISETPRYNEQFF.

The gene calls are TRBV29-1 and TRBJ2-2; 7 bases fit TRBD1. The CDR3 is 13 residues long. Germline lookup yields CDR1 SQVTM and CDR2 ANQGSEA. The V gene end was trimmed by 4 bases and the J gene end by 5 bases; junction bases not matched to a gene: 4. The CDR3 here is CSVGQGTTGELFF. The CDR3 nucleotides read TGCAGCGTTGGACAGGGTACAACCGGGGAGCTGTTTTTT.

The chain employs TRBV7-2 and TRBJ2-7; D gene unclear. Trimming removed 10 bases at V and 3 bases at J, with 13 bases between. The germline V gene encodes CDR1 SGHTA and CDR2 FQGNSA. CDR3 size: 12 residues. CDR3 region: CATGWGGYEQYF. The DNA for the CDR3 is TGTGCCACCGGATGGGGTGGCTACGAGCAGTACTTC. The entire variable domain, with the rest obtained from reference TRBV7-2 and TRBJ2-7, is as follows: GAGVSQSPSNKVTEKGKDVELRCDPISGHTALYWYRQSLGQGLEFLIYFQGNSAPDKSGLPSDRFSAERTGGSVSTLTIQRTQQEDSAVYLCATGWGGYEQYFGPGTRLTVT.

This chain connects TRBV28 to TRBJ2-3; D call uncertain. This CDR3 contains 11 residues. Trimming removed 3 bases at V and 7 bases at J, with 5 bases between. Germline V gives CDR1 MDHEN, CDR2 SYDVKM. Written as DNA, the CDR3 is TGTGCCAGCAGTTTTCCAAATACGCAGTATTTT. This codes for CASSFPNTQYF.